Shown below are 3 T cell receptor beta chains from a single sample sequenced in a study of cytomegalovirus exposure and HLA in healthy donors. A multiplex PCR was run with 60 Vbeta primers and 13 Jbeta primers. Clones were sequenced by immunoSEQ multiplex PCR, and TCRdb holds only the in-frame ones, with some missing. The sample includes roughly 90,000 clones, around 80% of them seen just once. The sequenced sample was PBMCs. The receptor source for this set is a man in his late teens or twenties in good health and CMV-seronegative.

The V and J genes are TRBV7-9 and TRBJ1-1; perhaps TRBD1 as D (5 bases). Germline loops: CDR1 SEHNR, CDR2 FQNEAQ (reference sequence). V lost 8 bases and J lost 3, with 16 bases in between. The CDR3 is 14 amino acids. The CDR3 loop is CASGVRDIDTEAFF. Here the CDR3 DNA reads TGTGCCAGCGGGGTCAGGGATATCGACACTGAAGCTTTCTTT.

The V and J genes are TRBV5-4 and TRBJ2-5, with TRBD2 matching 12 bases. Germline CDR1 reads SGHNT; CDR2 reads YYREEE (reference sequence). This CDR3 is 16 amino acids long. V gave up 4 bases and J gave up 2 bases; unmatched junction bases: 6. The CDR3 region is CASSPGGLAGQETQYF. CDR3 DNA: TGTGCCAGCAGCCCTGGGGGACTAGCGGGTCAAGAGACCCAGTACTTC.

V gene TRBV9 combines with J gene TRBJ1-3; D possibly corresponds to TRBD1 (5 bases). Per germline, CDR1 SGDLS and CDR2 YYNGEE. V lost 0 bases and J 0 bases, leaving 10 bases between the germline ends. The CDR3 spans 16 residues. The DNA of the CDR3 is TGTGCCAGCAGCGTAGCAGGGCTGAGCTCTGGAAACACCATATATTTT. Amino acids: CASSVAGLSSGNTIYF.